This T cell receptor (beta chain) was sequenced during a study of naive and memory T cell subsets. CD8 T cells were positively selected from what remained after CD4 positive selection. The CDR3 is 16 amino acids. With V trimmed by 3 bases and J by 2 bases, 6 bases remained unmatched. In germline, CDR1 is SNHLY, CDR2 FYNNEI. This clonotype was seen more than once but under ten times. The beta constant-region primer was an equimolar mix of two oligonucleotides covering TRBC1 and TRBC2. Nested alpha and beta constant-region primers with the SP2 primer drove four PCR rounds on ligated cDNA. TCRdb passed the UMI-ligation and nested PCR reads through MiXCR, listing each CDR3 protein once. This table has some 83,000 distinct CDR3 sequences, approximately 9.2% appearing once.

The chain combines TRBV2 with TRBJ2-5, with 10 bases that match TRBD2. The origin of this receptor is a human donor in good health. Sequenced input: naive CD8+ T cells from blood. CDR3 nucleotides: TGTGCCAGCAGTGACCGGCTAGCGGGAGAGCAAGAGACCCAGTACTTC. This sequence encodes CASSDRLAGEQETQYF. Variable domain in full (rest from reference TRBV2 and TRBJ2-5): EPEVTQTPSHQVTQMGQEVILRCVPISNHLYFYWYRQILGQKVEFLVSFYNNEISEKSEIFDDQFSVERPDGSNFTLKIRSTKLEDSAMYFCASSDRLAGEQETQYFGPGTRLLVL.